Listed below are T cell receptor beta chains from one sample, sequenced in a study of OX40 agonist ivuxolimab in advanced cancers. Only in-frame clones appear in the TCRdb table, and some are missing; sequencing was by immunoSEQ multiplex PCR. The repertoire includes 20,000 to 25,000 clones, 75% to 90% of them detected once, and around 50% sits in the top ten. The sequencing used CD4+ or CD8+ T cells sorted from blood, collected in a trial of the OX40 agonist ivuxolimab. The origin of the receptors is an adult with an advanced solid tumor such as melanoma, head and neck, liver or kidney cancer. CDR3s include the opening cysteine and the closing phenylalanine or tryptophan. The D gene is left open where the match is weak. Where a row states a size, it is once, few, many or the class of an expanded clone; other rows omit it.

abundance: .
j_gene: TRBJ2-3
v_gene: TRBV4-3
d_gene: TRBD2
CDR3aa: CASSQSSGSTDTQYF
CDR3nt: TGCGCCAGCAGCCAATCTAGCGGAAGCACAGATACGCAGTATTTT

abundance: .
j_gene: TRBJ2-3
v_gene: TRBV6-5
d_gene: TRBD1
CDR3aa: CASSSGTGADTQYF
CDR3nt: TGTGCCAGCAGTTCCGGGACAGGGGCAGATACGCAGTATTTT

abundance: .
j_gene: TRBJ2-7
v_gene: TRBV28
d_gene: .
CDR3aa: CASSLASYEQYF
CDR3nt: TGTGCCAGCAGTTTAGCGAGCTACGAGCAGTACTTC

abundance: .
j_gene: TRBJ1-1
v_gene: TRBV6-5
d_gene: .
CDR3aa: CASSLQGNTEAFF
CDR3nt: TGTGCCAGCAGCTTACAGGGGAACACTGAAGCTTTCTTT

abundance: .
j_gene: TRBJ2-1
v_gene: TRBV7-8
d_gene: .
CDR3aa: CASSLAGEGNEQFF
CDR3nt: TGTGCCAGCAGCTTAGCGGGAGAGGGGAATGAGCAGTTCTTC

abundance: .
j_gene: TRBJ2-1
v_gene: TRBV6-5
d_gene: .
CDR3aa: CASSYGSEQFF
CDR3nt: TGTGCCAGCAGTTACGGGTCTGAGCAGTTCTTC

abundance: .
j_gene: TRBJ1-1
v_gene: TRBV19
d_gene: .
CDR3aa: CATRPGGTEAFF
CDR3nt: TGTGCCACGAGACCTGGGGGCACTGAAGCTTTCTTT

abundance: .
j_gene: TRBJ1-6
v_gene: TRBV4-1
d_gene: TRBD1
CDR3aa: CASSRLGAGGGSYNSPLHF
CDR3nt: TGCGCCAGCAGCCGCCTAGGGGCAGGGGGAGGTTCCTATAATTCACCCCTCCACTTT

abundance: .
j_gene: TRBJ2-7
v_gene: TRBV27
d_gene: .
CDR3aa: CASSLSQGTYEQYF
CDR3nt: TGTGCCAGCAGTTTATCACAGGGCACCTACGAGCAGTACTTC

abundance: .
j_gene: TRBJ2-2
v_gene: TRBV9
d_gene: .
CDR3aa: CASKQAANTGELFF
CDR3nt: TGTGCCAGCAAACAGGCCGCGAACACCGGGGAGCTGTTTTTT

abundance: .
j_gene: TRBJ2-1
v_gene: TRBV6-6
d_gene: .
CDR3aa: CASSLGQLPNEQFF
CDR3nt: TGTGCCAGCAGTCTCGGACAACTACCCAATGAGCAGTTCTTC

abundance: medium-sized
j_gene: TRBJ2-7
v_gene: TRBV10-3
d_gene: .
CDR3aa: CAISESGEQYF
CDR3nt: TGTGCCATCAGTGAGTCGGGCGAGCAGTACTTC

abundance: .
j_gene: TRBJ2-3
v_gene: TRBV5-8
d_gene: .
CDR3aa: CASSWGTAGVADTQYF
CDR3nt: TGTGCCAGCAGCTGGGGGACAGCGGGAGTTGCAGATACGCAGTATTTT

abundance: .
j_gene: TRBJ1-2
v_gene: TRBV20-1
d_gene: .
CDR3aa: CSAREKGSTF
CDR3nt: TGCAGTGCTAGAGAGAAGGGGTCCACCTTC